These T cell receptor beta chains were read from a single sample in a study of T cells in Graves' hyperthyroidism and ophthalmopathy. TCRdb recomputed calls from the multiplex PCR reads with MiXCR, one row per CDR3 protein. The sample has 250,000 to 300,000 distinct CDR3 sequences, around 15% seen once. The specimen was blood. Source of these receptors: a woman aged 60-75 years with Graves' ophthalmopathy. The CDR3 runs from the conserved cysteine through the conserved F or W. Fields, in order: CDR3 protein, CDR3 DNA, J gene, V gene, D gene, clone size. The D gene is left open where the match is weak. For some rows the clone size is stated as once, few or many, or as a class when expanded; others skip it.

cdr3_aa: CSASVPGQVYEQYF
cdr3_nt: TGCAGTGCTAGTGTCCCGGGGCAGGTCTACGAGCAGTACTTC
j_call: TRBJ2-7
v_call: TRBV20-1
d_call: -
clone_size: -

cdr3_aa: CASSSWTGDKNIQYF
cdr3_nt: TGTGCCAGCAGTAGCTGGACAGGAGACAAAAACATTCAGTACTTC
j_call: TRBJ2-4
v_call: TRBV6-1
d_call: TRBD1
clone_size: -

cdr3_aa: CASSPVGTAQETQYF
cdr3_nt: TGTGCCAGCAGCCCCGTGGGAACGGCGCAAGAGACCCAGTACTTC
j_call: TRBJ2-5
v_call: TRBV7-2
d_call: -
clone_size: few

cdr3_aa: CASSWGLERRGTGELFF
cdr3_nt: TGTGCCAGCAGCTGGGGGCTGGAACGGAGGGGGACCGGGGAGCTGTTTTTT
j_call: TRBJ2-2
v_call: TRBV9
d_call: -
clone_size: -

cdr3_aa: CASSVRSHYNEQFF
cdr3_nt: TGTGCCAGCAGTGTTCGCAGTCACTACAATGAGCAGTTCTTC
j_call: TRBJ2-1
v_call: TRBV12-3/TRBV12-4
d_call: -
clone_size: many

cdr3_aa: CSVVGISGGWDAEAFF
cdr3_nt: TGCAGCGTTGTCGGCATCTCAGGGGGCTGGGACGCTGAAGCTTTCTTT
j_call: TRBJ1-1
v_call: TRBV29-1
d_call: TRBD1
clone_size: few

cdr3_aa: CASSGGRGSGYTF
cdr3_nt: TGTGCCAGCAGTGGGGGCAGGGGTAGTGGCTACACCTTC
j_call: TRBJ1-2
v_call: TRBV2
d_call: -
clone_size: -

cdr3_aa: CASSLTGTSSYGQYF
cdr3_nt: TGTGCCAGCAGCTTGACCGGGACTAGCTCCTACGGGCAGTACTTC
j_call: TRBJ2-7
v_call: TRBV11-2
d_call: TRBD2
clone_size: -

cdr3_aa: CASFSGTQNYTQYF
cdr3_nt: TGTGCCAGCTTTTCCGGGACACAAAATTATACGCAGTATTTT
j_call: TRBJ2-3
v_call: TRBV6-1
d_call: -
clone_size: many

cdr3_aa: CAISGLDGGEAFF
cdr3_nt: TGTGCCATCAGTGGTTTGGACGGTGGTGAAGCTTTCTTT
j_call: TRBJ1-1
v_call: TRBV10-3
d_call: -
clone_size: many

cdr3_aa: CASSPPWDQSTDTQYF
cdr3_nt: TGCGCCAGCAGTCCACCCTGGGACCAAAGCACAGATACGCAGTATTTT
j_call: TRBJ2-3
v_call: TRBV5-1
d_call: -
clone_size: many

cdr3_aa: CASSLGHNRGTDTQYF
cdr3_nt: TGTGCCAGCAGCCTAGGACACAATCGGGGCACAGATACGCAGTATTTT
j_call: TRBJ2-3
v_call: TRBV11-2
d_call: -
clone_size: many

cdr3_aa: CASSQNRGPGKNIQYF
cdr3_nt: TGTGCCAGCAGCCAGAACAGGGGTCCGGGCAAAAACATTCAGTACTTC
j_call: TRBJ2-4
v_call: TRBV16
d_call: TRBD1
clone_size: few

cdr3_aa: CAGDRGSSYGYTF
cdr3_nt: TGTGCCGGGGACAGGGGTTCGAGCTATGGCTACACCTTC
j_call: TRBJ1-2
v_call: TRBV6-1
d_call: TRBD1
clone_size: -

cdr3_aa: CASSFNPYNEQFF
cdr3_nt: TGTGCCAGCAGCTTCAATCCGTACAATGAGCAGTTCTTC
j_call: TRBJ2-1
v_call: TRBV7-9
d_call: -
clone_size: once

cdr3_aa: CSAPVTGLPTEYF
cdr3_nt: TGCAGTGCTCCGGTGACAGGCCTCCCGACGGAGTACTTC
j_call: TRBJ2-5
v_call: TRBV20-1
d_call: -
clone_size: few

cdr3_aa: CASKLSRGGTEAFF
cdr3_nt: TGTGCCAGCAAACTGTCCAGGGGTGGGACTGAAGCTTTCTTT
j_call: TRBJ1-1
v_call: TRBV2
d_call: -
clone_size: many

cdr3_aa: CASSLFRRFQGANYYGYTF
cdr3_nt: TGTGCCAGCAGCTTGTTCAGGCGGTTCCAGGGGGCCAATTACTATGGCTACACCTTC
j_call: TRBJ1-2
v_call: TRBV5-6
d_call: TRBD1
clone_size: -

cdr3_aa: CASSPPRFRADRGANVLTF
cdr3_nt: TGTGCCAGCAGCCCGCCGCGTTTCAGGGCCGACCGTGGGGCCAACGTCCTGACTTTC
j_call: TRBJ2-6
v_call: TRBV7-2
d_call: -
clone_size: -

cdr3_aa: CASSTDLSNTEAFF
cdr3_nt: TGTGCCAGTAGTACAGACCTTTCCAACACTGAAGCTTTCTTT
j_call: TRBJ1-1
v_call: TRBV19
d_call: -
clone_size: -

cdr3_aa: CASSYSVGGWETQYF
cdr3_nt: TGTGCCAGCAGTTACTCTGTTGGGGGCTGGGAGACCCAGTACTTC
j_call: TRBJ2-5
v_call: TRBV6-5
d_call: -
clone_size: -

cdr3_aa: CSATGQAGYGYTF
cdr3_nt: TGCAGCGCTACGGGACAGGCGGGCTATGGCTACACCTTC
j_call: TRBJ1-2
v_call: TRBV29-1
d_call: TRBD1
clone_size: many

cdr3_aa: CASSSVTGGSYEQYF
cdr3_nt: TGCGCCAGCAGCTCGGTGACAGGGGGCTCCTACGAGCAGTACTTC
j_call: TRBJ2-7
v_call: TRBV5-1
d_call: TRBD1
clone_size: many

cdr3_aa: CASSFSLTGGGETQYF
cdr3_nt: TGTGCCAGCAGTTTTAGCCTAACGGGAGGGGGAGAGACCCAGTACTTC
j_call: TRBJ2-5
v_call: TRBV27
d_call: TRBD2
clone_size: many

cdr3_aa: CASGRTDTGELFF
cdr3_nt: TGTGCCAGCGGACGGACAGACACCGGGGAGCTGTTTTTT
j_call: TRBJ2-2
v_call: TRBV6-2/TRBV6-3
d_call: -
clone_size: many

cdr3_aa: CASSRSGTNTEAFF
cdr3_nt: TGTGCCAGCTCACGGTCAGGGACGAACACTGAAGCTTTCTTT
j_call: TRBJ1-1
v_call: TRBV18
d_call: -
clone_size: many

cdr3_aa: CASSPRIGGGVGQPQHF
cdr3_nt: TGTGCCAGCAGCCCCAGAATTGGAGGGGGCGTGGGTCAGCCCCAGCATTTT
j_call: TRBJ1-5
v_call: TRBV6-2/TRBV6-3
d_call: TRBD1
clone_size: many

cdr3_aa: CAIGQLNQPQHF
cdr3_nt: TGTGCCATCGGACAGCTCAATCAGCCCCAGCATTTT
j_call: TRBJ1-5
v_call: TRBV10-3
d_call: -
clone_size: -

cdr3_aa: CASSARDRGSHEQYF
cdr3_nt: TGTGCCAGCAGCGCCCGGGACAGGGGGAGCCACGAGCAGTACTTC
j_call: TRBJ2-7
v_call: TRBV11-2
d_call: TRBD1
clone_size: many

cdr3_aa: CASSKNRGSPGELFF
cdr3_nt: TGTGCCAGCAGTAAAAATAGGGGCTCCCCCGGGGAGCTGTTTTTT
j_call: TRBJ2-2
v_call: TRBV6-2/TRBV6-3
d_call: -
clone_size: -

cdr3_aa: CASSFLSGGWGNEQFF
cdr3_nt: TGTGCCAGCAGTTTTTTAAGTGGGGGTTGGGGGAATGAGCAGTTCTTC
j_call: TRBJ2-1
v_call: TRBV28
d_call: -
clone_size: many

cdr3_aa: CASSVTVNTEAFF
cdr3_nt: TGTGCCAGCAGCGTTACAGTGAACACTGAAGCTTTCTTT
j_call: TRBJ1-1
v_call: TRBV9
d_call: -
clone_size: many

cdr3_aa: CSERLAGYNEQFF
cdr3_nt: TGCAGCGAAAGACTAGCGGGATACAATGAGCAGTTCTTC
j_call: TRBJ2-1
v_call: TRBV29-1
d_call: TRBD2
clone_size: -

cdr3_aa: CASSPTSSVETQYF
cdr3_nt: TGCGCCAGCAGTCCGACTAGTAGCGTGGAGACCCAGTACTTC
j_call: TRBJ2-5
v_call: TRBV4-3
d_call: -
clone_size: many

cdr3_aa: CASSPPLAGARYEQYF
cdr3_nt: TGTGCCAGCTCACCACCGCTAGCGGGTGCCCGCTACGAGCAGTACTTC
j_call: TRBJ2-7
v_call: TRBV18
d_call: TRBD2
clone_size: -

cdr3_aa: CASSGRPRGGADEKLFF
cdr3_nt: TGCGCCAGCAGCGGCCGACCGCGCGGAGGGGCAGATGAAAAACTGTTTTTT
j_call: TRBJ1-4
v_call: TRBV5-1
d_call: -
clone_size: -

cdr3_aa: CASTIAGGPSPLEQYF
cdr3_nt: TGTGCCAGCACGATAGCGGGAGGGCCGAGTCCCCTCGAGCAGTACTTC
j_call: TRBJ2-7
v_call: TRBV7-2
d_call: TRBD2
clone_size: -

cdr3_aa: CASSQELTGSYTQHF
cdr3_nt: TGTGCCAGCAGCCAAGAGTTGACGGGTTCATATACGCAGCATTTT
j_call: TRBJ1-5
v_call: TRBV4-2
d_call: -
clone_size: -

cdr3_aa: CASSPTGPTGSPLHF
cdr3_nt: TGTGCCAGCTCACCTACAGGGCCGACAGGTTCACCCCTCCACTTT
j_call: TRBJ1-6
v_call: TRBV18
d_call: -
clone_size: -

cdr3_aa: CATSDPLAGEYAGELFF
cdr3_nt: TGTGCCACCAGTGACCCACTAGCGGGAGAGTACGCCGGGGAGCTGTTTTTT
j_call: TRBJ2-2
v_call: TRBV24-1
d_call: TRBD2
clone_size: many

cdr3_aa: CASTWGAYQLGDTQYF
cdr3_nt: TGCGCCAGTACTTGGGGGGCGTACCAATTGGGCGATACGCAGTATTTT
j_call: TRBJ2-3
v_call: TRBV5-1
d_call: -
clone_size: many

cdr3_aa: CASSFEREQYF
cdr3_nt: TGTGCCAGCAGTTTCGAGAGGGAGCAGTACTTC
j_call: TRBJ2-7
v_call: TRBV6-2/TRBV6-3
d_call: -
clone_size: -

cdr3_aa: CASSSGLAGVTDTQYF
cdr3_nt: TGTGCCAGCAGCTCGGGACTAGCGGGAGTAACAGATACGCAGTATTTT
j_call: TRBJ2-3
v_call: TRBV7-6
d_call: TRBD2
clone_size: many

cdr3_aa: CASSMTTGYGYTF
cdr3_nt: TGTGCCAGTAGTATGACGACAGGCTATGGCTACACCTTC
j_call: TRBJ1-2
v_call: TRBV19
d_call: -
clone_size: -

cdr3_aa: CASSLGISAGTGYQPQHF
cdr3_nt: TGTGCCAGCAGTTTAGGGATTTCTGCCGGGACAGGGTACCAGCCCCAGCATTTT
j_call: TRBJ1-5
v_call: TRBV12-3/TRBV12-4
d_call: TRBD1
clone_size: many

cdr3_aa: CASTTFYTEAFF
cdr3_nt: TGTGCCAGCACGACCTTTTACACTGAAGCTTTCTTT
j_call: TRBJ1-1
v_call: TRBV28
d_call: -
clone_size: many

cdr3_aa: CASSLRQLSTNEKLFF
cdr3_nt: TGTGCCAGCAGCCTAAGACAGCTATCAACTAATGAAAAACTGTTTTTT
j_call: TRBJ1-4
v_call: TRBV7-2
d_call: -
clone_size: few

cdr3_aa: CASSYRPASDTQYF
cdr3_nt: TGTGCCAGCAGCTATCGCCCGGCTTCAGATACGCAGTATTTT
j_call: TRBJ2-3
v_call: TRBV27
d_call: -
clone_size: many